This T cell receptor beta chain is from a study of shared clonotypes between healthy human individuals. As for the study in general: Each donor's CD8 memory used one plate, CD8 naive two, each CD4 subset three.

Naive-designated CD8 cells lacked CD45RO, were positively enriched for CCR7, and omitted terminally differentiated effector memory CD45RA+ cells. This table comes from immunoSEQ multiplex PCR, and its TCRdb copy is limited to in-frame clones, with some not included. The profile shows about 2.1 million clones, about 93% of them singletons. This sequence was found in a young man in good health. Some clones in this sample may be carry-over from other donors' samples. Sample: naive CD8+ T cells from PBMCs.

The CDR3 nucleotides read TGTGCCAGTTTTTCCGGGACAAGAAGCGAGCAGTACTTC. Residues: CASFSGTRSEQYF. This chain uses TRBV6-1 with TRBJ2-7; tentative D call: TRBD1 (6 bases). CDR1 MNHNS and CDR2 SASEGT come from the germline V gene. The CDR3 extends over 13 amino acids. V was cut by 9 bases and J by 6 bases, with 18 bases left in between.